The 13 T cell receptor beta chains presented below share a single source sample, sequenced in a study of CD8 T cells in Susac syndrome. An amount of RNA that ranged from roughly 0.5 to 1 ug was reverse transcribed with random hexamers. TCRdb redid the calling of the immunoSEQ multiplex PCR reads with MiXCR, one entry per CDR3 protein. The data contain roughly 300,000 distinct CDR3 sequences, around 83% of them singletons. Sequenced sample: CD8+ T cells from PBMCs. The receptors come from a human donor with multiple sclerosis.

The chain combines TRBV27 with TRBJ2-7; 13 nucleotides match TRBD2. This CDR3 is 15 amino acids long. J lost 1 base, V lost 6 bases, and 3 bases had no gene match. The germline V gene has CDR1 MNHEY and CDR2 SMNVEV (reference sequence). Here the CDR3 DNA reads TGTGCCAGCAGGCCGGGACTAGCGGGATCCTACGAGCAGTACTTC. This sequence encodes CASRPGLAGSYEQYF.

This sequence joins TRBV19 and TRBJ1-4, with D possibly TRBD1 on 5 matching bases. Germline assignment: CDR1 LNHDA and CDR2 SQIVND (reference sequence). This CDR3 contains 14 residues. V gave up 6 bases and J gave up 6 bases, with 14 bases separating them. The CDR3 is CASSPGRIDEKLFF. CDR3 DNA: TGTGCCAGTAGCCCGGGACGGATCGATGAAAAACTGTTTTTT. The complete variable domain, with remaining parts taken from reference TRBV19 and TRBJ1-4, reads DGGITQSPKYLFRKEGQNVTLSCEQNLNHDAMYWYRQDPGQGLRLIYYSQIVNDFQKGDIAEGYSVSREKKESFPLTVTSAQKNPTAFYLCASSPGRIDEKLFFGSGTQLSVL.

This clonotype showed up just once. The CDR3 is CSARDLSLSYNSPLHF. DNA for the CDR3: TGCAGTGCTAGAGATCTTTCCCTCTCCTATAATTCACCCCTCCACTTT. J is TRBJ1-6 and V is TRBV20-1; D is uncertain. V was trimmed by 0 bases and J by 0 bases, leaving 9 bases between them. This CDR3 contains 16 residues. Germline V CDR1 and CDR2: DFQATT, SNEGSKA (reference sequence).

The chain links TRBV5-6 to TRBJ2-7, with 9 bases identical to TRBD1. Germline V lookup: CDR1 SGHDT, CDR2 YYEEEE. J was trimmed by 1 base and V by 3 bases; bases with no gene match: 5. The CDR3 loop spans 15 amino acids. The chain's CDR3 is CASSWGTGWSYEQYF. Here the CDR3 DNA reads TGTGCCAGCAGCTGGGGGACAGGGTGGTCCTACGAGCAGTACTTC.

The chain couples TRBV7-2 to TRBJ2-3, with TRBD2 matching over 12 bases. Germline lookup yields CDR1 SGHTA and CDR2 FQGNSA. CDR3 size: 18 residues. Trimming at V came to 3 bases and at J to 2 bases, leaving 9 bases not matched to a gene. The CDR3 here is CASSFEWGLAGPTDTQYF. As DNA, the CDR3 is TGTGCCAGCAGCTTTGAGTGGGGACTAGCGGGCCCCACAGATACGCAGTATTTT.

The chain carries TRBV5-6 and TRBJ1-4; D possibly corresponds to TRBD1 (6 bases). V was pared by 0 bases and J by 6 bases, with 6 bases between. Germline V gene sequence: CDR1 SGHDT, CDR2 YYEEEE. The CDR3 covers 13 residues. The DNA for the CDR3 is TGTGCCAGCAGCTTGGACAGGGATGAAAAACTGTTTTTT. Translating gives CASSLDRDEKLFF.

The chain joins TRBV9 to TRBJ2-1, with 11 bases that match TRBD1. Germline CDR1 SGDLS, CDR2 YYNGEE. Trimming took 3 bases from V and 10 from J; bases not matched to a gene: 9. This CDR3 comprises 15 residues. The CDR3 protein is CASSGRDRGTLEQFF. CDR3 coding DNA: TGTGCCAGCAGCGGACGGGACAGGGGGACCCTAGAGCAGTTCTTC.

The chain recombines TRBV27 with TRBJ2-2, with 13 bases that match TRBD2. The CDR3 sequence is 17 residues long. V trimming: 5 bases; J trimming: 4 bases; junction bases outside the gene matches: 7. Per germline, CDR1 MNHEY and CDR2 SMNVEV (reference sequence). The CDR3 nucleotides read TGTGCCAGCAGTCCCCCGACTAGCGGGAGGCGCACCGGGGAGCTGTTTTTT. Its protein is CASSPPTSGRRTGELFF.

There are a few counts of this clonotype. The chain recombines TRBV7-9 with TRBJ2-7; 7 nucleotides match TRBD1. Germline CDR1 is SEHNR and CDR2 is FQNEAQ (reference sequence). J lost 4 bases, V lost 5 bases, and 5 bases had no gene match. This CDR3 has 13 amino acids. The CDR3 bases are TGTGCCAGCAGCACGACAGGGAGATACGAGCAGTACTTC. Translating gives CASSTTGRYEQYF.

On this clonotype: A junction boundary mismatches the germline segment, possibly from a read error. The chain couples TRBV25-1 to TRBJ2-7, with 14 bases fitting TRBD2. The CDR3 runs to 18 residues. Germline V lookup: CDR1 MGHDK, CDR2 SYGVNS. The DNA of the CDR3 is TGTGCCGGCAGTGAGGGGACTAGCGGGAGTCGAGGGTCCTACGAGCAGTACTTC. Its translation is CAGSEGTSGSRGSYEQYF.

The V call is TRBV27, the J call TRBJ2-3; 8 bases map to TRBD2. There are 18 residues in the CDR3. CDR1 is MNHEY and CDR2 is SMNVEV in the germline V gene (reference sequence). The V segment lost 5 bases and the J segment 0 bases; nucleotides outside the gene matches: 13. DNA of the CDR3: TGTGCCAGCAGTCGCCCGGGAGGGGGAGGGACTAGCACAGATACGCAGTATTTT. As protein: CASSRPGGGGTSTDTQYF.

The CDR3 spells CASSAGTSGFNYNEQFF. CDR3 in DNA: TGTGCCAGCAGTGCCGGGACTAGCGGATTCAACTACAATGAGCAGTTCTTC. V is TRBV2 and J is TRBJ2-1, with 11 bases that match TRBD2. This CDR3 is built from 17 residues. The germline V gene encodes CDR1 SNHLY and CDR2 FYNNEI. V lost 4 bases to trimming and J lost 3 bases; unmatched junction nucleotides: 8. Full variable domain (missing parts from reference TRBV2 and TRBJ2-1): EPEVTQTPSHQVTQMGQEVILRCVPISNHLYFYWYRQILGQKVEFLVSFYNNEISEKSEIFDDQFSVERPDGSNFTLKIRSTKLEDSAMYFCASSAGTSGFNYNEQFFGPGTRLTVL.

The rearrangement uses TRBV3-1 and TRBJ2-1; TRBD2 agrees at 9 bases. CDR3 length: 16 residues. The ends lost 4 bases at V and 2 bases at J; junction bases unmatched: 6. CDR1 and CDR2 from the germline V gene are LGHDT and YNNKEL (reference sequence). This CDR3 reads CASSLMTSGPYNEQFF. CDR3 DNA: TGTGCCAGCAGCCTTATGACTAGCGGACCCTACAATGAGCAGTTCTTC.